This T cell receptor beta chain was sequenced in a study of cytomegalovirus exposure and HLA in healthy donors. The PCR made use of 60 Vbeta and 13 Jbeta primers. Generated by immunoSEQ multiplex PCR, the TCRdb table keeps only in-frame clones and is missing some. The sample lists about 120,000 clones, roughly three quarters occurring once. On this clone: Its specificity is not known.

Overall study findings and caveats: Among TCR beta chains, those listed as cytomegalovirus-associated numbered roughly 150. CMV antigen specificity of three CMV-associated chains was confirmed in vitro. Evidence from a later analysis indicated that most CMV-associated TCR beta chains looked HLA-restricted.

The sequencing input was PBMCs. The receptor comes from a man aged 30 to 45 in good health and CMV-seropositive.

In nucleotides, the CDR3 is TGCGCCAGCAGCCCCCCGACTAGCGCGAACACCGGGGAGCTGTTTTTT. It translates to CASSPPTSANTGELFF. J is TRBJ2-2 and V is TRBV4-1, with 8 bases that match TRBD2. The germline V gene has CDR1 MGHRA and CDR2 YSYEKL. V shed 4 bases, J shed 0 bases, and the junction held 4 bases outside the gene matches. The CDR3 consists of 16 residues.